This entry is about one T cell receptor beta chain. The antigen remains undetermined. The record originates from a study of T cells after yellow fever vaccination. The study, taken as a whole, reports: Clonotypes appearing in both CD4 and CD8 compartments existed, and their share was small.

The CDR3 sequence is 17 residues long. The germline gives CDR1 SGHKS, CDR2 YYEKEE (reference sequence). With 4 bases clipped from V and 0 bases from J, the junction kept 9 bases outside the gene matches. TCRdb called the 5' RACE reads again in MiXCR, with one record for every CDR3 protein. The sample gives about 260,000 distinct CDR3 sequences, over 4.5% of which show up once; approximately 3.5% is in the top ten. This receptor was obtained from a man younger than 35 who received the YFV17D yellow fever vaccine. Source: CD4+ T cells sorted from PBMCs, taken on the day of the yellow fever booster vaccination. This chain joins TRBV5-5 and TRBJ1-5, with 8 bases identical to TRBD1. CDR3: CASSPTGTGDSNQPQHF. The CDR3 bases are TGTGCCAGCAGCCCCACCGGGACAGGCGATAGCAATCAGCCCCAGCATTTT. The whole variable domain, remainder taken from reference TRBV5-5 and TRBJ1-5, is DAGVTQSPTHLIKTRGQQVTLRCSPISGHKSVSWYQQVLGQGPQFIFQYYEKEERGRGNFPDRFSARQFPNYSSELNVNALLLGDSALYLCASSPTGTGDSNQPQHFGDGTRLSIL.